Following are 2 T cell receptor beta chains from one sample sequenced in a study of T cell responses to AZD1222 COVID-19 vaccine. Repertoires were generated with immunoSEQ multiplex PCR, while TCRdb's copy carries only in-frame clones and drops some. Of about 130,000 clones detected, about 87% appear once; the ten largest clones hold under 2%. Material: peripheral blood, obtained on day 0 of AZD1222 vaccination. The origin of the receptors is an adult in good health.

The chain joins TRBV4-3 to TRBJ1-2; D is perhaps TRBD1 (6 bases). The V and J ends lost 0 bases and 8 bases respectively, with 16 bases between them. The CDR3 length is 15 residues. From germline, CDR1 is LGHNA and CDR2 YSLEER. The DNA of the CDR3 is TGCGCCAGCAGCCAAGATCTTCAGGGGATGGGCGGCTACACCTTC. Protein sequence: CASSQDLQGMGGYTF.

CDR3 in amino acids: CASRSPVAETGNTIYF. CDR3 DNA sequence: TGCGCCAGCAGGTCCCCAGTGGCCGAGACTGGAAACACCATATATTTT. This rearrangement joins TRBV10-1 to TRBJ1-3; D not resolved. With 6 bases removed from V and 2 bases from J, the gap between germline ends came to 17 bases. CDR1 WNHNN and CDR2 SYGVQD come from the germline V gene (reference sequence). This CDR3 is built from 16 residues.